Reported below is one T cell receptor beta chain. Antigen specificity is unknown. This specimen comes from a study of cytomegalovirus exposure and HLA in healthy donors. The study, taken as a whole, reports: More clonal expansion characterized HLA-associated TCR beta chains than equally common others in a later analysis. Highly shared sequence variants in one cluster were likely a sequencing artifact. According to reports, the classifier identified cytomegalovirus status with high specificity and sensitivity.

The PCR used 60 Vbeta and 13 Jbeta primers. TCRdb's table, derived via immunoSEQ multiplex PCR, lists solely in-frame clones and lacks some. The table has some 130,000 clones, roughly 80% seen once. This receptor was taken from a man aged 35 to 55 in good health and CMV-seronegative. Sequencing was done on a sample of PBMCs.

The CDR3 here is CASSLWGGNTEAFF. For the CDR3, the DNA is TGTGCCAGCAGTTTATGGGGGGGGAACACTGAAGCTTTCTTT. This chain joins TRBV28 and TRBJ1-1; weak D call: TRBD1 (5 bases). The CDR3 totals 14 residues. Germline V gene lookup returns CDR1 MDHEN and CDR2 SYDVKM. V lost 0 bases, J lost 1 base, and 6 bases lay in between.